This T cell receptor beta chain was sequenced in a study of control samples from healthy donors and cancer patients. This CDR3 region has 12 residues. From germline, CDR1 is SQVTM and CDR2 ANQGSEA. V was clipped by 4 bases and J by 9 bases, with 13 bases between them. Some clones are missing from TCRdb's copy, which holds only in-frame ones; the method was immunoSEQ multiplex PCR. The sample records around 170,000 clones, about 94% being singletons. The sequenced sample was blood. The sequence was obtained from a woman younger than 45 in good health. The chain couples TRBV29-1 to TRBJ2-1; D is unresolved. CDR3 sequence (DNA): TGCAGCGTTGTAGGCCTACTGGGTGAGCAGTTCTTC. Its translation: CSVVGLLGEQFF.